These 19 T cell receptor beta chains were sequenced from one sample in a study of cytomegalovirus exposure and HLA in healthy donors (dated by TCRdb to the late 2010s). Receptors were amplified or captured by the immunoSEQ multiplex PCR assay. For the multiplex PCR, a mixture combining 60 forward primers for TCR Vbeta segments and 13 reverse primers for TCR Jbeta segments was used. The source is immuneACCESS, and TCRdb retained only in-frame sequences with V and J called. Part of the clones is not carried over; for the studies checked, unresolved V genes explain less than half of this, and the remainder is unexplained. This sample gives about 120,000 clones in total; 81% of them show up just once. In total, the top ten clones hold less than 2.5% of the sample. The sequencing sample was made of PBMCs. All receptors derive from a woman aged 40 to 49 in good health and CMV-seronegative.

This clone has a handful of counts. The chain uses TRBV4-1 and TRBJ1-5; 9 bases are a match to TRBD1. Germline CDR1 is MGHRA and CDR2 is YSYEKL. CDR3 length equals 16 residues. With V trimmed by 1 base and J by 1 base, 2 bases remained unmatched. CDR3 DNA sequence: TGCGCCAGCAGCCAAGGACAGGGGGGGAGCAATCAGCCCCAGCATTTT. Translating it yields CASSQGQGGSNQPQHF.

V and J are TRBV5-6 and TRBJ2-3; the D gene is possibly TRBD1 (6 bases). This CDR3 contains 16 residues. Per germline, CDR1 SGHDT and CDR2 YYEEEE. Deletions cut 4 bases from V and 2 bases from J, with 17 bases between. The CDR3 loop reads CASSLGTPDATDTQYF. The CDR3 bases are TGTGCCAGCAGCCTAGGGACACCCGACGCCACAGATACGCAGTATTTT.

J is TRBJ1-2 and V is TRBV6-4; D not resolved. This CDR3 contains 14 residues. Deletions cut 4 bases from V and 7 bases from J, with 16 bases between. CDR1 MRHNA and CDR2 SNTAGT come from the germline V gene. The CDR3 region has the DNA TGTGCCAGCAGTGCGTTGGAGCGCCTTGGTGGCTACACCTTC. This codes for CASSALERLGGYTF.

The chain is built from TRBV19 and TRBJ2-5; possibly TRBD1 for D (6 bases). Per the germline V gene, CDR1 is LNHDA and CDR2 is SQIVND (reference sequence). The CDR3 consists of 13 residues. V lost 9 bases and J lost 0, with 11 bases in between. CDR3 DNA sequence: TGTGCCAGCGTTGGACAGCACCAAGAGACCCAGTACTTC. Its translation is CASVGQHQETQYF. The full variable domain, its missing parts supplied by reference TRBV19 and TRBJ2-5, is DGGITQSPKYLFRKEGQNVTLSCEQNLNHDAMYWYRQDPGQGLRLIYYSQIVNDFQKGDIAEGYSVSREKKESFPLTVTSAQKNPTAFYLCASVGQHQETQYFGPGTRLLVL.

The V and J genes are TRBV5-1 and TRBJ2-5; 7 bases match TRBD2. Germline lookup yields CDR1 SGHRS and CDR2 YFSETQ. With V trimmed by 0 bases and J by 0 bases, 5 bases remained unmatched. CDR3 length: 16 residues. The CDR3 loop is CASSLAGGSHQETQYF. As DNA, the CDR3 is TGCGCCAGCAGCTTGGCAGGCGGGAGCCACCAAGAGACCCAGTACTTC.

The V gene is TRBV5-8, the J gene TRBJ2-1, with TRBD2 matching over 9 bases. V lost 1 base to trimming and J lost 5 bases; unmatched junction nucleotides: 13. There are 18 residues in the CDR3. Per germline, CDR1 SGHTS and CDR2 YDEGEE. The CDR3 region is CASSLRFPGAGGNNEQFF. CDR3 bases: TGTGCCAGCAGCTTGCGGTTCCCAGGGGCGGGGGGGAACAATGAGCAGTTCTTC.

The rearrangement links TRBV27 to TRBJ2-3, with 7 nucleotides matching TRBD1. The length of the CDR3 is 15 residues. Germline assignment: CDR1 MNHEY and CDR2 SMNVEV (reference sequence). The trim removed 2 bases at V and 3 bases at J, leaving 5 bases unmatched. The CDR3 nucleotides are TGTGCCAGCAGTTTAAGGGACAGCTCGACAGATACGCAGTATTTT. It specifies CASSLRDSSTDTQYF.

The CDR3 reads CAISGGSSPDTQYF. The CDR3 DNA reads as TGTGCCATCAGCGGCGGGAGTAGCCCAGATACGCAGTATTTT. V and J are TRBV10-3 and TRBJ2-3; 7 bases map to TRBD2. Germline loops: CDR1 ENHRY, CDR2 SYGVKD. CDR3 size: 14 residues. After removal of 6 bases from V and 4 bases from J, the junction contained 7 bases not matched to a gene.

The CDR3 spells CASSGMTGLDEQYF. The CDR3 DNA follows: TGTGCCAGCAGTGGGATGACAGGGTTAGACGAGCAGTACTTC. This rearrangement joins TRBV27 to TRBJ2-7; 7 nucleotides agree with TRBD1. CDR1 and CDR2 from the germline V gene are MNHEY and SMNVEV (reference sequence). The CDR3 runs to 14 residues. Losses at the gene ends were 5 bases for V and 5 bases for J; bases not matched to a gene: 9.

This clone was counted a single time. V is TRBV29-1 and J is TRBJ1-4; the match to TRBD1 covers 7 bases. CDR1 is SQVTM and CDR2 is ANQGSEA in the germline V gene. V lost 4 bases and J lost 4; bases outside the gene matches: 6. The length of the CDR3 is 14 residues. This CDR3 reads CSVADRAGNEKLFF. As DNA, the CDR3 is TGCAGCGTTGCTGACAGGGCTGGTAATGAAAAACTGTTTTTT.

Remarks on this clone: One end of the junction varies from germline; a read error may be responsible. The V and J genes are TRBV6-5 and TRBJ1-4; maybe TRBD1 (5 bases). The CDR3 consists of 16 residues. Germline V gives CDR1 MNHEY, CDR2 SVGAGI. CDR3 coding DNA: TGTGCCAGCAGTCACTCCCCCGCTACAGGCGGTGAAAAACTGTTTTTT. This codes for CASSHSPATGGEKLFF.

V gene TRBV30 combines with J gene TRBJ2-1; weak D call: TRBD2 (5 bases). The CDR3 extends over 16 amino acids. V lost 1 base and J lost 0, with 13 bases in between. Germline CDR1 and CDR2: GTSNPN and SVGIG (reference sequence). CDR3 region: CAWSGRLPSSYNEQFF. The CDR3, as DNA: TGTGCCTGGAGTGGGAGGCTACCCAGCTCCTACAATGAGCAGTTCTTC.

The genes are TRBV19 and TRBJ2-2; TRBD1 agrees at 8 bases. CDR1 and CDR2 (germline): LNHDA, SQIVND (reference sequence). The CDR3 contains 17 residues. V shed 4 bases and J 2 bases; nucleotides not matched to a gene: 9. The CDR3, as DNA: TGTGCCAGTAGTAGGCCCGGTGACAGGGGAAACACCGGGGAGCTGTTTTTT. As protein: CASSRPGDRGNTGELFF. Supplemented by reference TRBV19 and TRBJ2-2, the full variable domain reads DGGITQSPKYLFRKEGQNVTLSCEQNLNHDAMYWYRQDPGQGLRLIYYSQIVNDFQKGDIAEGYSVSREKKESFPLTVTSAQKNPTAFYLCASSRPGDRGNTGELFFGEGSRLTVL.

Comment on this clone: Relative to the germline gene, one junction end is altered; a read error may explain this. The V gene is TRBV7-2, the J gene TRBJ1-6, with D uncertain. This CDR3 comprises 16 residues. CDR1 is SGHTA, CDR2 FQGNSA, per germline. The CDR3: CRGPPQESSYNSPLHF. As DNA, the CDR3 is TGCCGCGGTCCGCCGCAAGAAAGCTCCTATAATTCACCCCTCCACTTT.

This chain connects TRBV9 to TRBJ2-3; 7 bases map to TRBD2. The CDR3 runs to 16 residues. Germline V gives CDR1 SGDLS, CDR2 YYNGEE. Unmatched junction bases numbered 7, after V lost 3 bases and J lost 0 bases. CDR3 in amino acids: CASSEAGTTSTDTQYF. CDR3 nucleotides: TGTGCCAGCAGCGAGGCAGGGACTACTAGCACAGATACGCAGTATTTT.

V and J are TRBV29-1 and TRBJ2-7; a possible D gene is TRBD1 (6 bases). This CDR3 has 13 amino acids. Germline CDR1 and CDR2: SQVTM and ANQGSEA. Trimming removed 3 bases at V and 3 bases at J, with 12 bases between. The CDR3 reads CSVEGDMGYEQYF. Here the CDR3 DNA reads TGCAGCGTTGAGGGGGACATGGGCTACGAGCAGTACTTC.

Here the CDR3 reads CASSLYSYNEQFF. The CDR3 nucleotides read TGTGCCAGCAGCTTATATTCCTACAATGAGCAGTTCTTC. The chain uses TRBV7-3 and TRBJ2-1; D uncertain. CDR3 length equals 13 residues. Germline V gene lookup returns CDR1 SGHTA and CDR2 FQGTGA. V was cut by 2 bases and J by 1 base, with 3 bases left in between.

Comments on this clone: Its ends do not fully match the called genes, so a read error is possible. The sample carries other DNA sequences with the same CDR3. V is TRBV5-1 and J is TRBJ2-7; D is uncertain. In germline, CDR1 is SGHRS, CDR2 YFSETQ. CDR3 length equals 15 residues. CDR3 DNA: TGCGCTAGCAGCTTGGACGGGTACTTGTCCTACGAGCAGTACTTC. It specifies CASSLDGYLSYEQYF.

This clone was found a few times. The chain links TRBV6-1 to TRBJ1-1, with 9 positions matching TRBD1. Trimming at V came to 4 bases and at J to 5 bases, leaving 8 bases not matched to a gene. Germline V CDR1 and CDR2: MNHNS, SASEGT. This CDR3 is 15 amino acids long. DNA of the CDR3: TGTGCCAGCAGTGTAGACAGGGGGTCCGGGACTGAAGCTTTCTTT. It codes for CASSVDRGSGTEAFF.